The sequence of this TCR beta chain was determined in a study of OX40 agonist ivuxolimab in advanced cancers. Study-level information: Therapy given before enrollment (anti-PD-1, anti-PD-L1 or anti-CTLA-4) was allowed, and roughly 41% had some.

The germline gives CDR1 LNHNV, CDR2 YYDKDF (reference sequence). V trimming: 4 bases; J trimming: 4 bases; junction bases outside the gene matches: 6. The CDR3 is 15 amino acids. Findings and caveats of the study: Expanded peripheral T cells had an undetermined antigen specificity. Among the nonresponders, some also had low normalized T-cell clonal expansion.

On this clone itself: No antigen is known for it.

Method: immunoSEQ multiplex PCR; TCRdb's copy keeps in-frame clones and lacks some. The sample lists approximately 30,000 clones, 84% seen once, with 22% in the top ten. The rearrangement uses TRBV15 and TRBJ1-2; 10 bases align to TRBD1. The input for sequencing was CD4+ or CD8+ T cells sorted from blood, taken in a trial of the OX40 agonist ivuxolimab. This receptor was obtained from an adult with an advanced solid tumor such as melanoma, head and neck, liver or kidney cancer. The CDR3 coding sequence is TGTGCCACCAGCACTCAACGGACAGGGGGCTATGGCTACACCTTC. It yields the protein CATSTQRTGGYGYTF.